This T cell receptor (beta chain) was sequenced during a study of graft-versus-host responses after intestinal transplantation. Findings and limits, study-wide: Detected in recipient marrow were GvH clones, some of which were first observed in ileum or blood. Peak circulating GvH clone levels tracked with early post-transplant HvG declines.

On this clone: As yet, its antigen is unknown.

TCRdb keeps only in-frame clones here, not all; method: immunoSEQ multiplex PCR. Among about 36,000 clones listed, roughly 94% were seen once. The receptor was isolated from a human donor who was the organ donor for an intestinal transplant. The material sequenced was unstimulated CD4+ T cells sorted from spleen or lymph node cells, taken before transplant.

CDR3: CASSSWGASTDTQYF. The CDR3 bases are TGTGCCAGCAGCAGTTGGGGGGCCAGCACAGATACGCAGTATTTT. This rearrangement joins TRBV9 to TRBJ2-3, with D possibly being TRBD1 or TRBD2 (6 bases each). The germline CDR1 and CDR2 sequences are SGDLS and YYNGEE. This CDR3 region has 15 residues. Trimming stripped 4 bases from V and 0 bases from J, with 12 bases between.